A single sample is the source of the 14 T cell receptor beta chains below, sequenced in a study of cytomegalovirus exposure and HLA in healthy donors. PCR used 60 Vbeta primers and 13 Jbeta primers. The method was immunoSEQ multiplex PCR; TCRdb's version includes in-frame clones alone and lacks a portion of them. This repertoire shows around 140,000 clones, over 60% found once; its top ten account for roughly 3.9%. Sequencing input: PBMCs. These receptors were taken from a male donor in good health and CMV-seropositive.

CDR3 in amino acids: CASSREGSGANVLTF. CDR3 in DNA: TGCGCCAGCAGCAGGGAGGGCTCTGGGGCCAACGTCCTGACTTTC. The chain recombines TRBV5-1 with TRBJ2-6, with 7 bases identical to TRBD2. This CDR3 contains 15 residues. V was clipped by 4 bases and J by 0 bases; unmatched bases: 1. Germline loops: CDR1 SGHRS, CDR2 YFSETQ.

CDR3 residues: CASSPKRQASNQPQHF. The CDR3, as DNA: TGTGCCAGCAGCCCGAAACGACAGGCGAGCAATCAGCCCCAGCATTTT. This chain uses TRBV7-8 with TRBJ1-5; weak D call: TRBD1 (6 bases). Germline CDR1 is SGHVS and CDR2 is FQNEAQ. V lost 5 bases to trimming and J lost 1 base, with 15 bases between them. This CDR3 has 16 residues. Drawing the rest from reference TRBV7-8 and TRBJ1-5, the complete variable domain is GAGVSQSPRYKVAKRGQDVALRCDPISGHVSLFWYQQALGQGPEFLTYFQNEAQLDKSGLPSDRFFAERPEGSVSTLKIQRTQQEDSAVYLCASSPKRQASNQPQHFGDGTRLSIL.

The rearrangement links TRBV28 to TRBJ1-4, with 7 bases matching TRBD1. After removal of 8 bases from V and 5 bases from J, the junction contained 5 bases not matched to a gene. CDR3 length equals 13 residues. Looked up from germline, CDR1 is MDHEN and CDR2 is SYDVKM. The CDR3: CASGDSVNEKLFF. CDR3 nucleotides: TGTGCCAGCGGGGACAGCGTCAATGAAAAACTGTTTTTT.

V is TRBV10-3 and J is TRBJ1-1, with no clear D. The ends were cut back, 4 bases at V and 4 bases at J, with 7 bases in the middle. The CDR3 has 12 residues. Germline-derived CDR1 and CDR2 are ENHRY and SYGVKD. CDR3 residues: CAISGGVTEAFF. CDR3 DNA sequence: TGTGCCATCAGTGGGGGAGTCACTGAAGCTTTCTTT.

The CDR3, as DNA: TGTGCCAGCAGTCGACAGGGTTTGCATTCACCCCTCCACTTT. Protein sequence: CASSRQGLHSPLHF. The V and J genes are TRBV6-6 and TRBJ1-6; 7 nucleotides match TRBD1. V was clipped by 5 bases and J by 8 bases; unmatched bases: 6. The CDR3 spans 14 residues. Germline V CDR1 and CDR2: MNHNY, SVGAGI (reference sequence).

The genes are TRBV29-1 and TRBJ1-1, with D tentatively TRBD1 (5 bases). V was pared by 7 bases and J by 3 bases, with 15 bases between. This CDR3 has 13 residues. Germline V gene data show CDR1 as SQVTM and CDR2 as ANQGSEA. The CDR3 sequence is CSARDGGYTEAFF. CDR3 nucleotide sequence: TGCAGCGCCCGCGACGGGGGGTACACTGAAGCTTTCTTT.

The V gene is TRBV6-6, the J gene TRBJ1-5; TRBD1 agrees at 8 bases. This CDR3 has 14 residues. Germline loops: CDR1 MNHNY, CDR2 SVGAGI (reference sequence). V lost 7 bases, J lost 3 bases, and 5 bases stayed unmatched. The CDR3 reads CASTRTGNNQPQHF. The CDR3 DNA is TGTGCCAGCACTAGGACAGGGAACAATCAGCCCCAGCATTTT.

The chain is built from TRBV7-2 and TRBJ1-3; 9 bases agree with TRBD1. Germline V gene lookup returns CDR1 SGHTA and CDR2 FQGNSA. V was pared by 3 bases and J by 8 bases, with 8 bases of the junction left unmatched. CDR3 length: 15 amino acids. The CDR3 loop reads CASSLSGQGRDTIYF. CDR3 sequence (DNA): TGTGCCAGCAGCTTGTCTGGACAGGGGAGGGACACCATATATTTT.

The sample holds a few counts of this clone. V is TRBV30 and J is TRBJ2-5; 8 bases align to TRBD2. V shed 6 bases, J shed 5 bases, and the junction held 5 bases outside the gene matches. Germline loops: CDR1 GTSNPN, CDR2 SVGIG (reference sequence). The CDR3 spans 12 residues. The CDR3 spells CACQAGVETQYF. The CDR3, as DNA: TGTGCCTGTCAAGCGGGGGTGGAGACCCAGTACTTC.

This clone was counted a few times. The chain couples TRBV7-8 to TRBJ1-5; weak D call: TRBD1 (5 bases). The V end was cut by 0 bases, the J end by 0 bases, with 6 bases between. The CDR3 has 15 amino acids. Per the germline V gene, CDR1 is SGHVS and CDR2 is FQNEAQ. This CDR3 reads CASSLARDSNQPQHF. The CDR3, as DNA: TGTGCCAGCAGCTTAGCCAGGGATAGCAATCAGCCCCAGCATTTT.

The chain joins TRBV5-1 to TRBJ1-2; D is unclear. V was clipped by 2 bases and J by 3 bases, with 17 bases between them. The CDR3 contains 16 residues. In germline, CDR1 is SGHRS, CDR2 YFSETQ. The CDR3 is CASSFEWHTNDYGYTF. In DNA, the CDR3 is TGCGCCAGCAGCTTCGAATGGCACACTAACGACTATGGCTACACCTTC.

The J gene is TRBJ1-2, the V gene TRBV7-3; the match to TRBD1 covers 9 bases. Germline V lookup: CDR1 SGHTA, CDR2 FQGTGA. CDR3 size: 14 residues. V trimming: 5 bases; J trimming: 10 bases; junction bases outside the gene matches: 11. CDR3 region: CASSLGTGTFDYTF. The CDR3 coding sequence is TGTGCCAGCAGCCTCGGGACAGGGACGTTTGACTACACCTTC. The full variable domain, rest sourced from reference TRBV7-3 and TRBJ1-2, is GAGVSQTPSNKVTEKGKYVELRCDPISGHTALYWYRQSLGQGPEFLIYFQGTGAADDSGLPNDRFFAVRPEGSVSTLKIQRTERGDSAVYLCASSLGTGTFDYTFGSGTRLTVV.

The rearrangement uses TRBV7-9 and TRBJ1-2, with TRBD1 as a possible D gene (5 bases). V lost 5 bases, J lost 4 bases, and 17 bases lay in between. Germline lookup yields CDR1 SEHNR and CDR2 FQNEAQ (reference sequence). The CDR3 is 15 amino acids. The CDR3 sequence: CASSRIRQPVYGYTF. DNA of the CDR3: TGTGCCAGCAGCCGTATAAGACAGCCCGTCTATGGCTACACCTTC.

This clone appeared a few times. The CDR3 nucleotides are TGTGCCAGCAGTAACGGGGTGACCTACGAGCAGTACTTC. Encoded protein: CASSNGVTYEQYF. V usage is TRBV6-5 and J usage is TRBJ2-7; TRBD2 is a possible D gene (5 bases). CDR1 and CDR2 from the germline V gene are MNHEY and SVGAGI. The ends were cut back, 5 bases at V and 2 bases at J, with 10 bases in the middle. The CDR3 sequence is 13 residues long.